A selection of T cell receptor beta chains follows, all from one sample in a study of somatic mutations in cytotoxic T cells in rheumatoid arthritis. Only in-frame clones appear in the TCRdb table, and some are missing; sequencing was by immunoSEQ multiplex PCR. Here the sample spans 6,000 to 8,000 clones, about 75% being singletons. Specimen: CD8+ T cells sorted from blood. The origin of the receptors is a woman aged 60-75 years in good health. Each CDR3 is given with its conserved first and last residue. A D gene is named only where the DNA matches it firmly. Size is omitted from some rows. Given values are once, few, many or a class for expanded clones.

j_gene,v_gene,abundance,d_gene,CDR3aa,CDR3nt
TRBJ1-5,TRBV27,once,.,CASSPSQGHSNQPQHF,TGTGCCAGCAGTCCCTCCCAGGGGCATAGCAATCAGCCCCAGCATTTT
TRBJ1-6,TRBV10-2,.,.,CASGGGRNSPLHF,TGCGCCAGCGGGGGAGGGAGGAATTCACCCCTCCACTTT
TRBJ2-3,TRBV2,.,.,CASSEWARGVSDTQYF,TGTGCCAGCAGTGAATGGGCACGGGGAGTCTCAGATACGCAGTATTTT
TRBJ2-3,TRBV2,.,.,CASSSIDYTDTQYF,TGTGCCAGCAGTTCCATAGACTACACAGATACGCAGTATTTT
TRBJ1-1,TRBV21-1,.,.,CASSKWTLNTEAFF,TGTGCCAGCAGCAAATGGACACTGAACACTGAAGCTTTCTTT
TRBJ2-3,TRBV9,.,TRBD2,CASNSGGVGDTQYF,TGTGCCAGCAACAGCGGGGGGGTTGGAGATACGCAGTATTTT
TRBJ2-1,TRBV10-2,.,TRBD2,CASSLLAGGYNEQFF,TGCGCCAGCAGCCTCCTAGCGGGAGGGTACAATGAGCAGTTCTTC
TRBJ1-5,TRBV2,.,TRBD1,CASRPLGQGNQPQHF,TGTGCCAGCAGGCCCCTGGGACAGGGGAATCAGCCCCAGCATTTT
TRBJ1-1,TRBV29-1,.,TRBD1,CSVEGQGTEAFF,TGCAGCGTGGAAGGACAGGGCACTGAAGCTTTCTTT
TRBJ2-7,TRBV11-1,.,.,CASSTDSYEQYF,TGTGCCAGCAGCACCGACAGCTACGAGCAGTACTTC
TRBJ2-7,TRBV27,.,.,CASSLGQMYEQYF,TGTGCCAGCAGCCTCGGACAGATGTACGAGCAGTACTTC
TRBJ1-2,TRBV27,.,.,CASSLLQGGDGYTF,TGTGCCAGCAGTTTATTGCAGGGCGGGGATGGCTACACCTTC
TRBJ1-3,TRBV4-1,.,.,CASSQGGIGNTIYF,TGCGCCAGCAGCCAAGGGGGCATCGGAAACACCATATATTTT
TRBJ1-2,TRBV12-5,.,TRBD1,CASGLGPSDRGGYGYTF,TGTGCTAGTGGTTTGGGCCCTTCGGACAGGGGAGGTTATGGCTACACCTTC
TRBJ2-7,TRBV6-1,.,.,CASSEPTGNSYEQYF,TGTGCCAGCAGTGAACCAACAGGGAATTCCTACGAGCAGTACTTC
TRBJ2-7,TRBV13,.,.,CASSLGLGRHYEQYF,TGTGCCAGCAGCTTAGGCCTTGGCAGGCACTACGAGCAGTACTTC
TRBJ1-2,TRBV5-6,.,.,CASSLGDSDYGYTF,TGTGCCAGCAGCTTGGGTGACAGCGACTATGGCTACACCTTC
TRBJ1-2,TRBV27,.,.,CASSHGTNYGYTF,TGTGCCAGCAGTCACGGGACAAACTATGGCTACACCTTC